This is a list of T cell receptor beta chains from one sample in a study of cytomegalovirus exposure and HLA in healthy donors. The repertoire was sequenced with immunoSEQ multiplex PCR; TCRdb's copy has only in-frame clones and lacks some. The profile shows 200,000 to 250,000 clones, 55% to 75% of them singletons. Material for sequencing was PBMCs. The receptors shown here come from a man aged 35-49 years in good health and CMV-seropositive. Both conserved end residues are part of each CDR3. Each record gives: D gene, J gene, clone size, V gene, CDR3 protein, CDR3 DNA. A D gene is named only where the DNA matches it firmly. Not every row has a clone size; where given, it reads once, few, many or a size class.

D: NA
J: TRBJ2-3
size: NA
V: TRBV7-3
CDR3: CASSFPGGDTQYF
DNA: TGTGCCAGCAGTTTCCCCGGTGGAGATACGCAGTATTTT

D: TRBD1
J: TRBJ2-7
size: NA
V: TRBV15
CDR3: CATSRVRQGAGEQYF
DNA: TGTGCCACCAGCAGAGTACGGCAGGGGGCTGGCGAGCAGTACTTC

D: NA
J: TRBJ2-7
size: few
V: TRBV2
CDR3: CASEVSHSYEQYF
DNA: TGTGCCAGCGAGGTTTCCCACTCCTACGAGCAGTACTTC

D: NA
J: TRBJ2-3
size: NA
V: TRBV7-9
CDR3: CASSPTAATDTQYF
DNA: TGTGCCAGCAGCCCGACGGCGGCGACAGATACGCAGTATTTT

D: NA
J: TRBJ2-7
size: NA
V: TRBV7-9
CDR3: CASSFEEGPSYEQYF
DNA: TGTGCCAGCAGCTTCGAGGAGGGACCCTCCTACGAGCAGTACTTC

D: TRBD2
J: TRBJ2-7
size: NA
V: TRBV5-5
CDR3: CASSLQAGVTYEQYF
DNA: TGTGCCAGCAGCTTGCAAGCGGGGGTGACCTACGAGCAGTACTTC

D: TRBD1
J: TRBJ2-7
size: NA
V: TRBV5-6
CDR3: CASGTVSYEQYF
DNA: TGTGCCAGCGGGACAGTCTCCTACGAGCAGTACTTC

D: NA
J: TRBJ2-5
size: few
V: TRBV11-2
CDR3: CASSQRTVVYQETQYF
DNA: TGTGCCAGCAGCCAACGGACAGTTGTGTACCAAGAGACCCAGTACTTC

D: NA
J: TRBJ1-2
size: NA
V: TRBV29-1
CDR3: CSVDVASAANYGYTF
DNA: TGCAGCGTTGATGTGGCTTCCGCCGCTAACTATGGCTACACCTTC

D: NA
J: TRBJ2-2
size: NA
V: TRBV7-6
CDR3: CASTRGPGTGELFF
DNA: TGTGCCAGCACCAGAGGCCCGGGAACCGGGGAGCTGTTTTTT

D: NA
J: TRBJ2-5
size: NA
V: TRBV5-4
CDR3: CASSIRTPEGQETQYF
DNA: TGTGCCAGCAGCATACGGACCCCGGAGGGCCAAGAGACCCAGTACTTC

D: NA
J: TRBJ2-7
size: NA
V: TRBV15
CDR3: CATSRESSATRYEQYF
DNA: TGTGCCACCAGCAGAGAGTCCAGTGCCACCCGCTACGAGCAGTACTTC

D: NA
J: TRBJ2-1
size: once
V: TRBV2
CDR3: CASRARGTYNEQFF
DNA: TGTGCCAGCAGGGCCCGGGGGACCTACAATGAGCAGTTCTTC

D: TRBD1
J: TRBJ1-2
size: NA
V: TRBV2
CDR3: CASSLDRGRGYTF
DNA: TGTGCCAGCAGTTTAGACAGGGGGAGAGGCTACACCTTC

D: NA
J: TRBJ1-1
size: NA
V: TRBV6-6
CDR3: CASTPHINLEAFF
DNA: TGTGCCAGCACCCCCCATATAAATCTAGAAGCTTTCTTT

D: NA
J: TRBJ1-1
size: NA
V: TRBV5-1
CDR3: CASTFDGGNTEAFF
DNA: TGCGCCAGCACCTTCGACGGGGGGAACACTGAAGCTTTCTTT

D: NA
J: TRBJ1-1
size: NA
V: TRBV23-1
CDR3: CASLTVLVDEAFF
DNA: TGCGCCAGCCTGACAGTTTTAGTCGATGAAGCTTTCTTT

D: NA
J: TRBJ2-1
size: NA
V: TRBV25-1
CDR3: CASSGITENRPFF
DNA: TGTGCCAGCAGTGGAATTACAGAAAACAGGCCGTTCTTC

D: NA
J: TRBJ1-3
size: few
V: TRBV4-2
CDR3: CASSQDITGSAIDTIYF
DNA: TGTGCCAGCAGCCAAGACATAACAGGGAGTGCAATCGACACCATATATTTT

D: NA
J: TRBJ1-5
size: NA
V: TRBV28
CDR3: CASIEDLGQPQHF
DNA: TGTGCCAGCATTGAGGATCTTGGCCAGCCCCAGCATTTT

D: TRBD1
J: TRBJ1-5
size: NA
V: TRBV28
CDR3: CASTMGQVMNQPQHF
DNA: TGTGCCAGCACCATGGGACAGGTAATGAATCAGCCCCAGCATTTT

D: NA
J: TRBJ1-6
size: NA
V: TRBV4-1
CDR3: CASSQEWAGQGHHF
DNA: TGCGCCAGCAGCCAAGAATGGGCGGGGCAGGGCCACCACTTT

D: NA
J: TRBJ2-1
size: NA
V: TRBV2
CDR3: CASSEVAGIRNEQFF
DNA: TGTGCCAGCAGTGAAGTGGCAGGGATAAGGAATGAGCAGTTCTTC

D: TRBD2
J: TRBJ2-1
size: once
V: TRBV11-2
CDR3: CASSFPGTSGGRGQFF
DNA: TGTGCCAGCAGCTTCCCGGGGACTAGCGGGGGGCGGGGGCAGTTCTTC

D: TRBD2
J: TRBJ2-3
size: NA
V: TRBV6-6
CDR3: CASRTLAGVTDTQYF
DNA: TGTGCCAGCAGAACACTAGCGGGGGTTACAGATACGCAGTATTTT

D: TRBD1
J: TRBJ1-1
size: once
V: TRBV5-1
CDR3: CASSTDRLGAFF
DNA: TGCGCCAGCAGCACGGACAGGTTGGGGGCTTTCTTT

D: TRBD1
J: TRBJ1-1
size: NA
V: TRBV29-1
CDR3: CSVVRDRREAFF
DNA: TGCAGCGTTGTCCGGGACAGGAGGGAAGCTTTCTTT

D: NA
J: TRBJ2-3
size: NA
V: TRBV10-3
CDR3: CAISGAGTDTQYF
DNA: TGTGCCATCAGTGGGGCCGGCACAGATACGCAGTATTTT

D: NA
J: TRBJ1-2
size: few
V: TRBV27
CDR3: CASSGATSNYGYTF
DNA: TGTGCCAGCAGTGGGGCAACTTCTAACTATGGCTACACCTTC

D: NA
J: TRBJ2-3
size: NA
V: TRBV7-2
CDR3: CASSAGHYQEGDTQYF
DNA: TGTGCCAGCAGCGCCGGGCACTACCAGGAGGGAGATACGCAGTATTTT

D: NA
J: TRBJ1-5
size: NA
V: TRBV6-1
CDR3: CASSSPGGVNQPQHF
DNA: TGTGCCAGCAGTTCCCCGGGGGGGGTCAATCAGCCCCAGCATTTT

D: TRBD1
J: TRBJ1-2
size: NA
V: TRBV2
CDR3: CASSPRGTGNFGYTF
DNA: TGTGCCAGCAGCCCCCGGGGGACAGGGAATTTTGGCTACACCTTC

D: NA
J: TRBJ1-1
size: NA
V: TRBV4-3
CDR3: CASSQDGRGGENTEAFF
DNA: TGCGCCAGCAGCCAAGACGGCAGGGGCGGAGAGAACACTGAAGCTTTCTTT

D: TRBD1
J: TRBJ1-1
size: NA
V: TRBV19
CDR3: CASTGTGGFINTEAFF
DNA: TGTGCCAGCACGGGAACAGGGGGCTTTATAAACACTGAAGCTTTCTTT

D: NA
J: TRBJ1-2
size: NA
V: TRBV14
CDR3: CASSQLGGYGYTF
DNA: TGTGCCAGCAGCCAACTAGGAGGCTATGGCTACACCTTC

D: NA
J: TRBJ1-3
size: NA
V: TRBV28
CDR3: CASSLSTVGNTIYF
DNA: TGTGCCAGCAGTTTATCGACAGTCGGAAACACCATATATTTT

D: TRBD1
J: TRBJ2-1
size: NA
V: TRBV7-9
CDR3: CASSPGGGSYNEQFF
DNA: TGTGCCAGCAGCCCAGGGGGTGGCTCCTACAATGAGCAGTTCTTC

D: TRBD1
J: TRBJ1-3
size: NA
V: TRBV2
CDR3: CATLETGGSGNTIYF
DNA: TGTGCCACCTTGGAGACAGGGGGCTCTGGAAACACCATATATTTT

D: TRBD2
J: TRBJ2-1
size: NA
V: TRBV12-5
CDR3: CASGLGTSGLNEQFF
DNA: TGTGCTAGTGGTTTGGGGACTAGCGGACTCAATGAGCAGTTCTTC

D: NA
J: TRBJ2-7
size: NA
V: TRBV2
CDR3: CASSVTFVLASYEQYF
DNA: TGTGCCAGCAGTGTTACCTTCGTACTAGCATCCTACGAGCAGTACTTC

D: NA
J: TRBJ2-3
size: NA
V: TRBV5-4
CDR3: CASRPTYTDTQYF
DNA: TGTGCCAGCAGACCGACATATACAGATACGCAGTATTTT

D: TRBD1
J: TRBJ1-5
size: NA
V: TRBV4-1
CDR3: CASSQGGGQPQHF
DNA: TGCGCCAGCAGCCAAGGAGGGGGCCAGCCCCAGCATTTT